This TCR beta chain appears in the sequencing data of a study of T cell changes during pregnancy in multiple sclerosis (dated by TCRdb to between 2018 and 2021). Broadly, across the study: The study examined how the T cell repertoire changed over the course of pregnancy in women with multiple sclerosis.

The junction carries 13 bases between V and J, which are trimmed by 2 bases and 3 bases respectively. The germline V gene yields KGHSH for CDR1 and LQKENI for CDR2. The CDR3, cysteine through phenylalanine, is 15 amino acids long. The CDR3 DNA has 45 bases and is translated from base 1. Comment on this clone: Its antigen is not yet known. Within one base of it there is no much larger clone, and no base qualities were kept.

The library was made by the immunoSEQ multiplex PCR assay. TCRdb took this table from immuneACCESS and kept in-frame rearrangements with V and J called. Such tables lack part of the clones; where checked against another copy, unresolved V genes explain under half of the gap, and the rest is unexplained. For this sample the table gives nearly 110,000 clones, of which 85% to 95% were detected only once. Together, the top ten hold roughly 1.5% of the sample. Recombination joined TRBV18 with TRBJ1-2; there is no confident call for the D gene. This clonotype originated in a female donor with multiple sclerosis, enrolled in a pregnancy study. This sample comprised peripheral blood, obtained after pregnancy. The sequenced DNA: TGTGCCAGCTCACCAAAGCGGTCAGAGGACTATGGCTACACCTTC. This gives the protein CASSPKRSEDYGYTF. With the portions outside the CDR3 filled from the reference TRBV18 and TRBJ1-2 genes, the complete variable region becomes NAGVMQNPRHLVRRRGQEARLRCSPMKGHSHVYWYRQLPEEGLKFMVYLQKENIIDESGMPKERFSAEFPKEGPSILRIQQVVRGDSAAYFCASSPKRSEDYGYTFGSGTRLTVV.